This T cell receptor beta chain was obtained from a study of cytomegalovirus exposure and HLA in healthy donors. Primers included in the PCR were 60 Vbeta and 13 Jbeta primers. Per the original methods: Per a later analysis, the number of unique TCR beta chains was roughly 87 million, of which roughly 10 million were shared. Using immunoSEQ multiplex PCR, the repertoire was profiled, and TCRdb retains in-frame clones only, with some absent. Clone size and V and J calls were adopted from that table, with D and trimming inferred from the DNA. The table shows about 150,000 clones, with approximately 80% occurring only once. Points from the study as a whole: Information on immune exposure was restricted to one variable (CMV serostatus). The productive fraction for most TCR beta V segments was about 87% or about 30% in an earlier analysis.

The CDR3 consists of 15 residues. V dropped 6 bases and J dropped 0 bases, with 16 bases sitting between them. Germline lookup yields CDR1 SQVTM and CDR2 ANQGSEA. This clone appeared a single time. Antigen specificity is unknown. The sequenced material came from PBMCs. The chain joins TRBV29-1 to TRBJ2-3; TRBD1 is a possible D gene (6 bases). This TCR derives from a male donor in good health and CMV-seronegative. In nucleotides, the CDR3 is TGCAGCGTCAAGAGGACACAGGGTAGCACAGATACGCAGTATTTT. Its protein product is CSVKRTQGSTDTQYF.